The 20 T cell receptor beta chains in this list originate from one sample, sequenced in a study of control samples from healthy donors and cancer patients. Data came from immunoSEQ multiplex PCR; TCRdb stores just in-frame clones and leaves some out. The sample contains around 180,000 clones, about 91% of which appear only once. Material for sequencing was blood. The receptors were gathered from a woman aged 40 to 49 in good health.

The chain carries TRBV7-6 and TRBJ2-1; maybe TRBD1 (6 bases). V was shortened by 5 bases and J by 4 bases, with 9 bases between the two germline ends. The CDR3 contains 13 residues. CDR1 is SGHVS, CDR2 FNYEAQ, per germline. CDR3 sequence (DNA): TGTGCCAGCAGCAGCGACAGGTACAATGAGCAGTTCTTC. It is translated as CASSSDRYNEQFF.

The J gene is TRBJ1-4, the V gene TRBV6-6; TRBD1 is a possible D gene (6 bases). Germline V gives CDR1 MNHNY, CDR2 SVGAGI (reference sequence). The CDR3 sequence is 15 residues long. V lost 5 bases and J lost 1, with 11 bases in between. In nucleotides, the CDR3 is TGTGCCAGCAGTAGGGGGTCGGGAACTAATGAAAAACTGTTTTTT. Its translation is CASSRGSGTNEKLFF.

This chain links TRBV5-1 with TRBJ2-1; TRBD2 matches 12 bases. CDR1 is SGHRS, CDR2 YFSETQ, per germline. CDR3 length: 14 amino acids. V trimming: 4 bases; J trimming: 6 bases; junction bases outside the gene matches: 2. The CDR3 coding sequence is TGCGCCAGCAGCGCGGGACTAGCGGGCAATGAGCAGTTCTTC. Translation gives CASSAGLAGNEQFF.

This clone has a single count. The chain uses TRBV5-4 and TRBJ2-5; 7 positions agree with TRBD2. With 3 bases clipped from V and 5 bases from J, the junction kept 7 bases outside the gene matches. Germline lookup yields CDR1 SGHNT and CDR2 YYREEE (reference sequence). The CDR3 is 14 residues long. CDR3 residues: CASSSPTSRETQYF. For the CDR3, the DNA is TGTGCCAGCAGCTCCCCGACTAGCCGCGAGACCCAGTACTTC.

This chain joins TRBV5-6 and TRBJ2-4, with a weak D call TRBD1 (5 bases). Germline CDR1 reads SGHDT; CDR2 reads YYEEEE. Trimming removed 0 bases from V and 4 bases from J, with 11 bases in between. The CDR3 sequence is 15 residues long. CDR3: CASSLVAGPKNIQYF. The CDR3 bases are TGTGCCAGCAGCTTGGTGGCAGGGCCGAAAAACATTCAGTACTTC.

The chain joins TRBV27 to TRBJ2-2; 7 nucleotides align to TRBD2. After removal of 9 bases from V and 5 bases from J, the junction contained 18 bases not matched to a gene. The CDR3 has 17 residues. Germline V CDR1 and CDR2: MNHEY, SMNVEV (reference sequence). CDR3 protein: CASQVAPGGPGTGELFF. DNA of the CDR3: TGTGCCAGTCAAGTGGCCCCGGGGGGACCAGGAACCGGGGAGCTGTTTTTT.

CDR3 in DNA: TGTGCCAGCAGCCAACAGGGGGGCGGGGCGGAGACCCAGTACTTC. It specifies CASSQQGGGAETQYF. The chain links TRBV3-1 (or the pseudogene TRBV3-2) to TRBJ2-5; D may be TRBD1 (7 bases). Trimming took off 2 bases at V and 5 bases at J, with 15 bases between the two ends. The CDR3 has 15 residues. From germline, CDR1 is LGHDT and CDR2 YNNKEL (reference sequence).

The chain couples TRBV2 to TRBJ1-6; possibly TRBD1 for D (5 bases). The CDR3 is 14 residues long. V was pared by 2 bases and J by 7 bases, with 9 bases between. From germline, CDR1 is SNHLY and CDR2 FYNNEI. CDR3 in DNA: TGTGCCAGCAGTGAACAGGGATGGAATTCACCCCTCCACTTT. It specifies CASSEQGWNSPLHF.

The CDR3 reads CASSLEPGPGETQYF. In nucleotides, the CDR3 is TGTGCCAGCAGCTTGGAGCCAGGGCCAGGGGAGACCCAGTACTTC. This sequence joins TRBV5-5 and TRBJ2-5; perhaps TRBD1 as D (5 bases). V was pared by 0 bases and J by 5 bases, with 14 bases between. The CDR3 is 15 amino acids. The germline gives CDR1 SGHKS, CDR2 YYEKEE (reference sequence).

This sequence joins TRBV5-6 and TRBJ2-3; 13 bases align to TRBD2. Looked up from germline, CDR1 is SGHDT and CDR2 is YYEEEE. The CDR3 is made up of 18 amino acids. V lost 4 bases to trimming and J lost 0 bases; unmatched junction nucleotides: 8. CDR3 protein: CASSVGLAGISSTDTQYF. The DNA of the CDR3 is TGTGCCAGCAGCGTGGGACTAGCGGGGATCTCTAGCACAGATACGCAGTATTTT.

The rearrangement joins TRBV19 to TRBJ1-2, with D possibly matching TRBD1 (6 bases). Germline V lookup: CDR1 LNHDA, CDR2 SQIVND (reference sequence). V shed 7 bases and J shed 4 bases, with 16 bases lying between them. CDR3 length: 14 residues. Here the CDR3 DNA reads TGTGCCAGTAAACTCGGGGGGCGCGTCTATGGCTACACCTTC. This codes for CASKLGGRVYGYTF.

V gene TRBV27 combines with J gene TRBJ2-3; D gene uncertain. Germline V gene sequence: CDR1 MNHEY, CDR2 SMNVEV (reference sequence). The CDR3 has 14 amino acids. Trimming shortened V by 7 bases and J by 5 bases, and 16 bases separated the two germline ends. This CDR3 reads CASNRYGLGDTQYF. DNA of the CDR3: TGTGCCAGCAACCGGTATGGGCTAGGAGATACGCAGTATTTT.

The chain carries TRBV14 and TRBJ1-1; the D gene is possibly TRBD1 (5 bases). Germline CDR1 is SGHDN and CDR2 is FVKESK. V dropped 1 base and J dropped 10 bases, with 28 bases sitting between them. This CDR3 is 18 amino acids long. This CDR3 is CASSQGVGQGASSAGAFF. The CDR3, as DNA: TGTGCCAGCAGCCAAGGTGTGGGGCAAGGGGCTTCGTCCGCTGGAGCTTTCTTT.

This clone was seen just once. The CDR3 here is CASSWAMYNSPLHF. In DNA, the CDR3 is TGTGCCAGCAGCTGGGCCATGTATAATTCACCCCTCCACTTT. The rearrangement joins TRBV7-8 to TRBJ1-6; unclear D gene. Between the trimmed V and J ends, which lost 4 bases and 4 bases, there was a span of 8 bases. From germline, CDR1 is SGHVS and CDR2 FQNEAQ. The CDR3 is 14 residues long. The entire variable domain, with the rest obtained from reference TRBV7-8 and TRBJ1-6, is as follows: GAGVSQSPRYKVAKRGQDVALRCDPISGHVSLFWYQQALGQGPEFLTYFQNEAQLDKSGLPSDRFFAERPEGSVSTLKIQRTQQEDSAVYLCASSWAMYNSPLHFGNGTRLTVT.

The CDR3 here is CASSIIAGGPETQYF. As DNA, the CDR3 is TGTGCCAGTAGTATAATAGCGGGGGGGCCAGAGACCCAGTACTTC. The chain couples TRBV19 to TRBJ2-5, with 11 positions matching TRBD2. The CDR3 spans 15 residues. V was clipped by 2 bases and J by 4 bases; unmatched bases: 3. From germline, CDR1 is LNHDA and CDR2 SQIVND (reference sequence). The whole variable domain, remainder taken from reference TRBV19 and TRBJ2-5, is DGGITQSPKYLFRKEGQNVTLSCEQNLNHDAMYWYRQDPGQGLRLIYYSQIVNDFQKGDIAEGYSVSREKKESFPLTVTSAQKNPTAFYLCASSIIAGGPETQYFGPGTRLLVL.

This sequence joins TRBV19 and TRBJ2-2; D not certain. The CDR3 totals 14 residues. The V gene's germline CDR1 is LNHDA and CDR2 SQIVND (reference sequence). V was shortened by 2 bases and J by 3 bases, with 7 bases between the two germline ends. CDR3 DNA sequence: TGTGCCAGTAGTATAAAGCGTGACACCGGGGAGCTGTTTTTT. This sequence encodes CASSIKRDTGELFF.

The chain has TRBV14 and TRBJ1-2; 8 nucleotides align to TRBD1. Germline V gives CDR1 SGHDN, CDR2 FVKESK. CDR3 length equals 13 residues. The V segment lost 4 bases and the J segment 8 bases; nucleotides outside the gene matches: 6. CDR3 sequence: CASSRTGGQGYTF. Here the CDR3 DNA reads TGTGCCAGCAGCCGTACAGGGGGACAGGGCTACACCTTC.

V gene TRBV5-1 combines with J gene TRBJ2-5, with unresolved D. Trimming shortened V by 3 bases and J by 7 bases, and 13 bases separated the two germline ends. CDR3 length: 13 residues. Per germline, CDR1 SGHRS and CDR2 YFSETQ. CDR3 nucleotides: TGCGCCAGCAGCTATGACTCCCTGGGGACCCAGTACTTC. This codes for CASSYDSLGTQYF.

The chain uses TRBV5-1 and TRBJ1-1, with D perhaps TRBD1 (5 bases). The V end was cut by 0 bases, the J end by 11 bases, with 26 bases between. This CDR3 spans 17 amino acids. Looked up from germline, CDR1 is SGHRS and CDR2 is YFSETQ. CDR3 sequence (DNA): TGCGCCAGCAGCTTGGAACTTCGAGGGAGCGGGGACCCCAAGGCTTTCTTT. This encodes CASSLELRGSGDPKAFF.

The rearrangement links TRBV12-3 or TRBV12-4 to TRBJ1-3; D is uncertain. The V end was cut by 5 bases, the J end by 2 bases, with 4 bases between. The CDR3 is 12 residues long. CDR3 nucleotide sequence: TGTGCCAGCAGTCCAACTGGAAACACCATATATTTT. This encodes CASSPTGNTIYF.